This T cell receptor beta chain was profiled in a study of long-term antiretroviral therapy in people with HIV. Study-wide background: Initial samples were collected about a decade before the 2015 immediate-ART recommendation.

The CDR3 spans 18 residues. CDR1 SGHTA and CDR2 FQGNSA come from the germline V gene. V gave up 1 base and J gave up 0 bases, with 16 bases separating them. Sequencing used immunoSEQ v3.0 at survey level. In sequencing, roughly 35,000-50,000 T-cell genomes per sample were targeted. Here immunoSEQ multiplex PCR was the method, and the copy in TCRdb shows in-frame clones only, minus some. The sample lists under 45,000 clones, about 80% occurring once. In the case of this clone: The antigen is unknown.

Overall study findings and caveats: Clones expanded before ART dominated the repertoire at all time points. HIV repertoires showed narrower CDR3 length ranges than controls.

This sequence originates from a man younger than 45 with HIV. Sequences were derived from unsorted PBMCs, sampled 3.4 years after starting antiretroviral therapy. V and J are TRBV7-2 and TRBJ1-3, with unresolved D. In DNA form, the CDR3 reads TGTGCCAGCAGCTTAGTCCAGGCGGCCATCAGCTCTGGAAACACCATATATTTT. Translated, it gives CASSLVQAAISSGNTIYF.